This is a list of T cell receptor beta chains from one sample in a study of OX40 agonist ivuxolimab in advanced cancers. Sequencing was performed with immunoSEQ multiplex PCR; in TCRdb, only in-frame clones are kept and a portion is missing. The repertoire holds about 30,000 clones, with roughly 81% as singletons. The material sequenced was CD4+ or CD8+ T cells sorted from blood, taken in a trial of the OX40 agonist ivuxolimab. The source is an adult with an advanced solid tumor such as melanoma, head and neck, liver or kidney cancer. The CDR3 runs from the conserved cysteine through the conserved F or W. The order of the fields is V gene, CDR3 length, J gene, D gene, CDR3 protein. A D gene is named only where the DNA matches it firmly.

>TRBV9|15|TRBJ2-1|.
CASSGRDPFYNEQFF
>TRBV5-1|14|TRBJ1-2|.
CASSLDGMNYGYTF
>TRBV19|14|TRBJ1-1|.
CASNEGAVNTEAFF
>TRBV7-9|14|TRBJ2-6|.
CASSPSSGANVLTF
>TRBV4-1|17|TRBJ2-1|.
CASSQGLTGGAVNEQFF
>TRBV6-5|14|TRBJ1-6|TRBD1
CASRRGTDNSPLHF
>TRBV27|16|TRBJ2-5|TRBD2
CASSRGLAGGQETQYF
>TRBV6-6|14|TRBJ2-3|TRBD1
CASRTGQFTDTQYF
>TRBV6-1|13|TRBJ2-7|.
CASGRTASYEQYF
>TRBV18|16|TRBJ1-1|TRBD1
CASSPETGGMNTEAFF
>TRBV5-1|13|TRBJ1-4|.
CASSLQGAEKLFF
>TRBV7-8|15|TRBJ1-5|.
CASSLWAEYDQPQHF
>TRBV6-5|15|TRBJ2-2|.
CASSYDRSNTGELFF
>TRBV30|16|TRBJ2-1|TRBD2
CAWSPSRSGTYNEQFF
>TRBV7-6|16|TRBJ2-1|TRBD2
CASSLGLAGGGGEQFF
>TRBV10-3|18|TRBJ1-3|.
CAISESEGTGASGNTIYF
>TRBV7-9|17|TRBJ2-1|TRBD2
CASSLAVGGGGYNEQFF
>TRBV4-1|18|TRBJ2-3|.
CASSQDLTDASSTDTQYF
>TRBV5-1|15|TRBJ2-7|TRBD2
CASNLEFAGAGEQYF
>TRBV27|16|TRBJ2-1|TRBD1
CASSPFRDRENNEQFF
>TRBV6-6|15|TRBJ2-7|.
CASSRLEKASYEQYF
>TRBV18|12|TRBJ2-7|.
CASSPAGLEQYF
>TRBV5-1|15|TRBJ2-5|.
CASSLGGGDEETQYF
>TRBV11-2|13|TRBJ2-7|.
CASSFRDGYEQYF
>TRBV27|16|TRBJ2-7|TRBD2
CASSLSKASGAYEQYF
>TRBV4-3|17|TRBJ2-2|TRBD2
CASSQDRLAGGPGELFF
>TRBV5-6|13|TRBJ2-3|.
CASSPKGGDTQYF
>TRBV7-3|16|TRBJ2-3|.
CASSRNSNAGPDTQYF